The 19 T cell receptor beta chains given below trace back to one sample, sequenced in a study of PD-L1 blockade in urothelial cancer (TCRdb year 2017). The library was made by the immunoSEQ multiplex PCR assay. Held by TCRdb, this immuneACCESS table contains in-frame sequences only and omits some clones. Under half of the omission traces to an unresolved V gene where checked; the cause of the rest is unknown. The sample table lists tens of thousands of clones, approximately 87% of them with a count of one. The ten largest clones represent 14% of the sample. What this sample's time point label stands for: pretreatment peripheral blood. Sample: PBMCs, taken around atezolizumab (anti-PD-L1) treatment. All receptors derive from a man aged 55 to 70 with urothelial cancer.

The V call is TRBV25-1, the J call TRBJ1-1; 10 nucleotides agree with TRBD1. CDR1 is MGHDK, CDR2 SYGVNS, per germline. The CDR3 is made up of 16 amino acids. V lost 4 bases to trimming and J lost 4 bases; unmatched junction nucleotides: 9. The CDR3, as DNA: TGTGCCAGCAGTGCGAGCCCCGGACAGGGGGGCACTGAAGCTTTCTTT. It specifies CASSASPGQGGTEAFF.

V gene TRBV25-1 combines with J gene TRBJ1-1, with TRBD1 matching 8 bases. CDR3 length: 14 amino acids. The junction had 6 bases not matched to a gene; V was cut back by 4 bases and J by 5 bases. Germline CDR1 MGHDK, CDR2 SYGVNS. This CDR3 reads CASSARTGRTEAFF. The CDR3 coding sequence is TGTGCCAGCAGTGCCAGGACAGGGAGAACTGAAGCTTTCTTT.

This rearrangement joins TRBV28 to TRBJ1-5; D ambiguous. Germline assignment: CDR1 MDHEN and CDR2 SYDVKM. The V gene lost 5 bases and the J gene lost 6 bases, with 8 bases spanning the gap. The CDR3 covers 12 residues. The CDR3: CASSVLSQPQHF. In DNA form, the CDR3 reads TGTGCCAGCAGTGTTTTGAGTCAGCCCCAGCATTTT.

This clone was recorded a few times. V and J are TRBV9 and TRBJ1-2, with D possibly being TRBD1 (5 bases). CDR1 SGDLS and CDR2 YYNGEE come from the germline V gene. Trimming took off 3 bases at V and 1 base at J, with 13 bases between the two ends. CDR3 length: 15 residues. CDR3 protein: CASSAQGTLNYGYTF. In DNA form, the CDR3 reads TGTGCCAGCAGCGCTCAGGGCACCCTTAACTATGGCTACACCTTC. The full variable domain, completed using reference TRBV9 and TRBJ1-2, is DSGVTQTPKHLITATGQRVTLRCSPRSGDLSVYWYQQSLDQGLQFLIQYYNGEERAKGNILERFSAQQFPDLHSELNLSSLELGDSALYFCASSAQGTLNYGYTFGSGTRLTVV.

This chain joins TRBV6-1 and TRBJ1-2; 7 bases line up with TRBD1. V dropped 2 bases and J dropped 4; count of bases not matched to a gene: 7. The CDR3 extends over 15 amino acids. Germline assignment: CDR1 MNHNS and CDR2 SASEGT. The chain's CDR3 is CASSESGGQFYGYTF. Here the CDR3 DNA reads TGTGCCAGCAGTGAATCAGGGGGACAGTTCTATGGCTACACCTTC.

This clone was counted a single time. This rearrangement joins TRBV6-5 to TRBJ1-2, with 12 nucleotides matching TRBD1. The CDR3 runs to 14 residues. Germline V gene sequence: CDR1 MNHEY, CDR2 SVGAGI. Trimming removed 10 bases from V and 6 bases from J; junction bases left unmatched: 9. The DNA for the CDR3 is TGTGCCACCCTTAGGGACAGGGGGCGACATGGCTACACCTTC. This translates into CATLRDRGRHGYTF.

The chain couples TRBV19 to TRBJ1-4, with no clear D. The CDR3 is 15 amino acids. Trimming shortened V by 2 bases and J by 7 bases, and 14 bases separated the two germline ends. Germline V gives CDR1 LNHDA, CDR2 SQIVND (reference sequence). CDR3 protein: CASSIYTLRSEKLFF. The CDR3 DNA is TGTGCCAGTAGTATATACACCTTACGGAGTGAAAAACTGTTTTTT.

The chain couples TRBV11-2 to TRBJ2-5, with D uncertain. Germline V gene sequence: CDR1 SGHAT, CDR2 FQNNGV. V lost 3 bases to trimming and J lost 4 bases, with 3 bases between them. The CDR3 runs to 11 residues. The CDR3 sequence: CASSFSETQYF. CDR3 DNA sequence: TGTGCCAGCAGCTTCTCAGAGACCCAGTACTTC.

The gene calls are TRBV7-3 and TRBJ1-1; D remains ambiguous. The V gene lost 1 base and the J gene lost 1 base, with 4 bases spanning the gap. This CDR3 spans 13 amino acids. From germline, CDR1 is SGHTA and CDR2 FQGTGA. This CDR3 is CASSLRQNTEAFF. CDR3 DNA: TGTGCCAGCAGCTTAAGACAGAACACTGAAGCTTTCTTT.

The CDR3 region has the DNA TGTGCCAGCAGCTCTCCATCGGACAGAGCTAACTATGGCTACACCTTC. Protein: CASSSPSDRANYGYTF. The chain uses TRBV7-6 and TRBJ1-2; D is possibly TRBD1 (6 bases). Germline loops: CDR1 SGHVS, CDR2 FNYEAQ. The CDR3 consists of 16 residues. Trimming shortened V by 4 bases and J by 0 bases, and 15 bases separated the two germline ends.

The table lists this clone with a count of one. This sequence joins TRBV28 and TRBJ2-3; 9 positions agree with TRBD1. The length of the CDR3 is 17 residues. Germline CDR1 reads MDHEN; CDR2 reads SYDVKM. V shed 5 bases and J 3 bases; nucleotides not matched to a gene: 12. Here the CDR3 DNA reads TGTGCCAGCAGTCTAGCCGCCCGGGACAGGGATACAGATACGCAGTATTTT. The encoded protein is CASSLAARDRDTDTQYF.

This rearrangement joins TRBV15 to TRBJ1-1, with D possibly matching TRBD1 (5 bases). This CDR3 is built from 14 residues. Between the trimmed V and J ends, which lost 1 base and 1 base, there was a span of 7 bases. CDR1 is LNHNV, CDR2 YYDKDF, per germline (reference sequence). The CDR3 loop is CATSRGGKNTEAFF. CDR3 nucleotide sequence: TGTGCCACCAGCAGAGGGGGCAAGAACACTGAAGCTTTCTTT.

The V gene is TRBV7-2, the J gene TRBJ2-5; D ambiguous. This CDR3 is built from 14 residues. Deletions cut 3 bases from V and 2 bases from J, with 10 bases between. Germline CDR1 SGHTA, CDR2 FQGNSA. This chain's CDR3 is CASSFSRQQETQYF. The CDR3 region has the DNA TGTGCCAGCAGCTTTTCTAGGCAGCAAGAGACCCAGTACTTC.

J is TRBJ2-7 and V is TRBV4-2; 8 nucleotides agree with TRBD2. Germline V gene lookup returns CDR1 LGHNA and CDR2 YNFKEQ. The V gene end was trimmed by 0 bases and the J gene end by 6 bases; junction bases not matched to a gene: 7. The CDR3 extends over 15 amino acids. The CDR3 reads CASSQEVAGTTEQYF. CDR3 nucleotide sequence: TGTGCCAGCAGCCAAGAAGTAGCGGGAACCACCGAGCAGTACTTC.

V gene TRBV9 combines with J gene TRBJ2-2; unclear D gene. Germline V lookup: CDR1 SGDLS, CDR2 YYNGEE. V lost 4 bases to trimming and J lost 8 bases, with 6 bases between them. This CDR3 contains 11 residues. CDR3 in amino acids: CASSRVGELFF. CDR3 nucleotide sequence: TGTGCCAGCAGCCGGGTGGGGGAGCTGTTTTTT.

The chain joins TRBV6-5 to TRBJ2-3, with D tentatively TRBD2 (7 bases). The CDR3 consists of 14 residues. V was pared by 6 bases and J by 1 base, with 11 bases between. Per germline, CDR1 MNHEY and CDR2 SVGAGI. CDR3 amino acids: CASREGGRTDTQYF. CDR3 nucleotide sequence: TGTGCCAGCAGGGAGGGGGGGCGCACAGATACGCAGTATTTT.

The chain is built from TRBV29-1 and TRBJ2-5, with D tentatively TRBD1 (5 bases). CDR1 SQVTM and CDR2 ANQGSEA come from the germline V gene. This CDR3 is built from 13 residues. V was trimmed by 4 bases and J by 1 base, leaving 10 bases between them. The CDR3 reads CSVAKGFQETQYF. In DNA form, the CDR3 reads TGCAGCGTTGCTAAGGGGTTCCAAGAGACCCAGTACTTC.

The rearrangement uses TRBV13 and TRBJ2-7; 7 bases map to TRBD2. Per the germline V gene, CDR1 is PRHDT and CDR2 is FYEKMQ (reference sequence). V was clipped by 1 base and J by 4 bases; unmatched bases: 4. CDR3 length: 14 residues. In DNA form, the CDR3 reads TGTGCCAGCAGCTTAGCCGGGACTACTTACGAGCAGTACTTC. It translates to CASSLAGTTYEQYF.

The count of this clone is one. V usage is TRBV30 and J usage is TRBJ1-5, with 8 bases that match TRBD1. This CDR3 spans 15 amino acids. Per germline, CDR1 GTSNPN and CDR2 SVGIG (reference sequence). V was pared by 3 bases and J by 3 bases, with 7 bases of the junction left unmatched. The CDR3 sequence: CAWSALDRDNQPQHF. CDR3 sequence (DNA): TGTGCCTGGAGCGCTCTGGACAGGGACAATCAGCCCCAGCATTTT.